This T cell receptor (beta chain) stems from a study of Ad26.COV2.S vaccination and SARS-CoV-2 variants. Study background: Intramuscular Ad26.COV2.S at 5x10^10 or 1x10^11 viral particles.

Here immunoSEQ multiplex PCR was the method, and the copy in TCRdb shows in-frame clones only, minus some. The sample lists fewer than 600,000 clones, nearly 90% occurring once. Treatment here: 15 to 20 received Ad26.COV2.S at low or high dose, single or two shots; a few received placebo; per-sample allocation not given. The samples date from day 63 after the first vaccine or placebo injection. This CDR3 region has 11 residues. V lost 5 bases and J lost 4, with 5 bases in between. The germline gives CDR1 LNHDA, CDR2 SQIVND (reference sequence). The receptor's source is a person between 18 and 65 years old who received the Ad26.COV2.S COVID-19 vaccine or a placebo. The sequenced sample was peripheral blood, obtained in a trial of Ad26.COV2.S vaccine versus placebo. The chain uses TRBV19 and TRBJ1-2; D is undetermined. The CDR3 region has the DNA TGTGCCAGTAGTCGACTCTATGGCTACACCTTC. This gives the protein CASSRLYGYTF.